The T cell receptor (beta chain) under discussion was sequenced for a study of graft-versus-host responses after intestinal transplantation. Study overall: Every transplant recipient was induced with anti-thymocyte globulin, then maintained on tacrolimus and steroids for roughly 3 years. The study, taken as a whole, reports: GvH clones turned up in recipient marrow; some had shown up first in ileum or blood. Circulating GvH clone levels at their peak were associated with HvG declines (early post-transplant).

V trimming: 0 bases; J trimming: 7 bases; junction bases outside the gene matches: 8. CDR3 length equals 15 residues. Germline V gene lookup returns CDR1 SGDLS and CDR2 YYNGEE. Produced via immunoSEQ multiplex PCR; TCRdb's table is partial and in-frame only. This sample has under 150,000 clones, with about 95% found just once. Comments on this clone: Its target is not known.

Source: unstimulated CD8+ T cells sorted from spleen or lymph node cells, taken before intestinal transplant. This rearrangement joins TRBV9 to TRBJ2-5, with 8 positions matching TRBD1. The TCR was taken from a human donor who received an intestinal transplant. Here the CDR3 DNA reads TGTGCCAGCAGCGTAGCTACAGGGGGAGGAGCGACCCAGTACTTC. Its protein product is CASSVATGGGATQYF.